Reported below is one TCR beta chain. Its antigen is not yet known. No qualities accompany the bases; no much larger clone lies one base away. CDR1 is given as DFQATT and CDR2 as SNEGSKA, both from the germline V gene (reference sequence). Trimmed from V: 4 bases; trimmed from J: 7 bases; junction bases lacking a gene match: 12. Reading from cysteine to phenylalanine, the CDR3 counts 15 amino acids. Of the read, only the CDR3 DNA is kept; its 45 bases are in frame from base 1. Ophthalmopathy patients had moderately to severely active disease, Clinical Activity Score of at least 3, NOSPECS grade of at least 4, and duration under 3 months. The study excluded patients with uncontrolled infections, other autoimmune diseases, pregnancy or lactation. Diagnoses were based on clinical symptoms, serum thyroxine and TRAb, thyroid ultrasound and orbital computed tomography. PBMCs were separated from 8 to 10 ml of fresh peripheral blood using Ficoll-Paque density gradient centrifugation. Trizol reagent was used to extract total RNA, and RNA quality was then checked on an Agilent 2100 Bioanalyzer.

The source of the sample is a study of T cells in Graves' hyperthyroidism and ophthalmopathy (dated by TCRdb to about 2019). Context from the whole study: Peripheral blood samples were taken at the time of initial diagnosis, prior to any treatment. Following sampling, methimazole starting at 30 mg daily was given to hyperthyroidism patients, and high-dose intravenous methylprednisolone was given to ophthalmopathy patients. TCR V-J signatures able to tell the groups apart were searched for in a discovery cohort of 100 or so patients, of whom 43 had Graves' ophthalmopathy and roughly 57 had stable Graves' hyperthyroidism. Whether ophthalmopathy could be predicted prospectively was tested in an independent validation cohort made up of 18 hyperthyroidism patients plus 17 patients who later progressed to ophthalmopathy. In addition, the study compared T-cell repertoires in thyroid tissue and in blood from roughly 6 Graves' hyperthyroidism patients. The 90 to 100 discovery patients were randomly divided into training and test sets at a 7:3 ratio. The paper reports TCR Vbeta CDR3 sequencing of more than 120 peripheral blood samples: 40 or so ophthalmopathy, 75 to 80 hyperthyroidism and around 17 progressor patients. On the study overall, not on this receptor specifically: During validation, the model predicted progression to ophthalmopathy a median of approximately 7 months ahead of onset, with around 71% sensitivity and 72% to 80% specificity. A 13 V-J signature model separated ophthalmopathy from stable hyperthyroidism, with around 88% sensitivity and about 81% specificity in cross-validation and 80%/75% in testing. Sample size was not statistically predetermined, and investigators were not blinded to group allocation. Most expanded thyroid clonotypes (frequency above 0.001) were also detected in blood, a finding suggesting that blood repertoires may reflect thyroid immune responses.

TCR beta CDR3 regions were amplified from RNA transcripts. For the first round of RT-PCR on the TCR CDR3, the HTBI primer set was used together with the Qiagen OneStep RT-PCR kit. A second multiplex PCR round built the libraries, followed by size selection and purification. Sequencing of the libraries was done on an Illumina HiSeq2000 using paired-end 100 bp reads. Regarding the original processing steps: SOAPnuke was used to process the raw data, removing reads that contained adapters or uncalled bases, had a mean Phred below 15, or lacked an exact match to the constant primer or identifier. COPE v1.2.5 was used to merge high-quality paired reads, and clonotypes were defined as unique nucleotide sequences. Clonotypes were aligned to IMGT TRBV, TRBD and TRBJ reference segments using MiTCR v1.1. The analysis included only V-J combinations with a frequency above 0.0001, which together covered 98% to 99.2% of the repertoires. A TCS score was defined as the ratio of F50 (clonal expansion) to E x V (chaos), with BLOSUM62-based TCRdist applied between CDR3 peptides within each V-J. Welch's t-statistics and random forest reduced 500 to 650 V-J features to some 14, which were used in a naive Bayes classifier (R e1071). The public reads were reanalyzed by TCRdb: fastp trimming at Q25, MiXCR alignment, in-frame beta chains only. For every CDR3 protein sequence, its rows merge into one entry that carries the most common genes and DNA. The V and J calls and clone size are TCRdb's, not the authors'. Recorded for this sample are fewer than 750,000 distinct CDR3 sequences; roughly 15% of them occurred a single time. The ten largest clones take up about 12% of the sample.

This chain is built from TRBV20-1 and TRBJ2-1; 8 bases in the middle match TRBD2. Sequenced: blood. This TCR was sampled from a woman in her fifties or sixties with Graves' ophthalmopathy. The bases read TGCAGTGCTACCCCGAGGCAGCGGGAGAAGAATGAGCAGTTCTTC. The translation is CSATPRQREKNEQFF.